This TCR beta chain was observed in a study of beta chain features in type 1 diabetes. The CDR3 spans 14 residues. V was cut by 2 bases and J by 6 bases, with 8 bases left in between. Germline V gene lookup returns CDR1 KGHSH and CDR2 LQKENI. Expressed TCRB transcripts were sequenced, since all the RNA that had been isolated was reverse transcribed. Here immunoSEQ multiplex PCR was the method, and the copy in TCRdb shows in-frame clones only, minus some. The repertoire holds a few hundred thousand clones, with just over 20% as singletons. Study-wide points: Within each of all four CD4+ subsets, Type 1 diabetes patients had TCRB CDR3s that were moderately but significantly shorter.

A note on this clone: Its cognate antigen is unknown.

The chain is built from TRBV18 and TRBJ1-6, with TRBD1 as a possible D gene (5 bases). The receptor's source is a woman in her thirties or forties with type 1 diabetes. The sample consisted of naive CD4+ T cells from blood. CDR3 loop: CASSPSGGNSPLHF. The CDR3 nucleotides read TGTGCCAGCTCACCATCCGGGGGTAATTCACCCCTCCACTTT.